Listed here are 24 T cell receptor beta chains from one sample, sequenced in a study of regulatory T cells in long-lasting Graves disease. Time point here: newly diagnosed GD, antithyroid drugs for less than 3 months. Extracted RNA from PBMCs served as the source of the TCR library. Combining iRepertoire HTBI primers with Arm-PCR of CDR3 regions, the authors built TCR beta libraries. TCRdb re-called the multiplex PCR reads with MiXCR, one entry per CDR3 protein. The table shows approximately 300,000 distinct CDR3 sequences, with about 18% occurring only once. Sequencing used peripheral blood mononuclear cells (PBMCs), obtained at new diagnosis, from a patient treated with antithyroid drugs. These receptors all stem from a female donor with Graves disease.

The chain's CDR3 is CASSQGLAVLRETQYF. The CDR3, as DNA: TGTGCCAGCAGCCAAGGACTAGCGGTACTTAGGGAGACCCAGTACTTC. The chain is built from TRBV3-1 and TRBJ2-5; 9 nucleotides agree with TRBD2. This CDR3 spans 16 amino acids. Germline V CDR1 and CDR2: LGHDT, YNNKEL (reference sequence). V trimming: 1 base; J trimming: 5 bases; junction bases outside the gene matches: 8.

This clonotype was observed at least ten times. This rearrangement joins TRBV2 to TRBJ2-4; TRBD2 is a possible D gene (5 bases). V lost 6 bases and J lost 0, with 12 bases in between. This CDR3 is 15 amino acids long. From germline, CDR1 is SNHLY and CDR2 FYNNEI. The CDR3 DNA follows: TGTGCCAGCAGGGACCCGGGGATAGCCAAAAACATTCAGTACTTC. It encodes CASRDPGIAKNIQYF.

The chain uses TRBV18 and TRBJ2-1, with 7 bases that match TRBD2. The V segment lost 3 bases and the J segment 5 bases; nucleotides outside the gene matches: 4. The length of the CDR3 is 14 residues. Germline lookup yields CDR1 KGHSH and CDR2 LQKENI. This CDR3 reads CASSPGLSNNEQFF. CDR3 bases: TGTGCCAGCTCACCGGGACTATCCAACAATGAGCAGTTCTTC.

As for this clonotype: A read error is possible here, since a much larger clone lies one base away. The chain recombines TRBV12-3 or TRBV12-4 with TRBJ1-5, with 9 bases identical to TRBD1. This CDR3 has 15 residues. The trim removed 6 bases at V and 0 bases at J, leaving 3 bases unmatched. The CDR3 DNA follows: TGTGCCAGCAGCCGGGGACAGGGTAGCAATCAGCCCCAGCATTTT. Its translation is CASSRGQGSNQPQHF.

The chain couples TRBV7-9 to TRBJ1-1, with D unclear. Between the trimmed V and J ends, which lost 4 bases and 5 bases, there was a span of 11 bases. The germline V gene encodes CDR1 SEHNR and CDR2 FQNEAQ (reference sequence). This CDR3 has 13 residues. The CDR3 here is CASSSNLRTEAFF. The CDR3 DNA reads TGTGCCAGCAGCTCCAACCTGCGAACTGAAGCTTTCTTT.

This clonotype was detected only a few times. The V call is TRBV6-2 or TRBV6-3, the J call TRBJ1-1; D not certain. The germline V and J ends were trimmed by 7 bases and 4 bases, with 13 bases remaining between them. The CDR3 sequence is 13 residues long. CDR1 and CDR2 (germline): MNHEY, SVGEGT. CDR3 sequence (DNA): TGTGCCAGCACCCTACAGATAGCCACTGAAGCTTTCTTT. Translating it yields CASTLQIATEAFF.

V gene TRBV27 combines with J gene TRBJ1-1, with TRBD1 identical over 7 bases. CDR1 MNHEY and CDR2 SMNVEV come from the germline V gene (reference sequence). V trimming: 0 bases; J trimming: 5 bases; junction bases outside the gene matches: 3. The CDR3 contains 14 residues. For the CDR3, the DNA is TGTGCCAGCAGTTTATCAGGGGGCAGGACTGAAGCTTTCTTT. Translating it yields CASSLSGGRTEAFF.

Ten or more counts support this clonotype. V gene TRBV2 combines with J gene TRBJ2-7; 10 bases align to TRBD2. The V segment lost 1 base and the J segment 9 bases; nucleotides outside the gene matches: 6. Germline V gene data show CDR1 as SNHLY and CDR2 as FYNNEI. CDR3 length: 14 amino acids. The CDR3 here is CASSEGLAGAVQYF. CDR3 bases: TGTGCCAGCAGTGAAGGGCTAGCGGGAGCTGTGCAGTACTTC.

V gene TRBV27 combines with J gene TRBJ1-1; 10 bases are shared with TRBD1. Trimming at V came to 5 bases and at J to 4 bases, leaving 7 bases not matched to a gene. CDR1 and CDR2 (germline): MNHEY, SMNVEV (reference sequence). This CDR3 is 15 amino acids long. The CDR3 region is CASSQDRTGGTEAFF. The CDR3 DNA is TGTGCCAGCAGTCAAGACAGGACAGGGGGCACTGAAGCTTTCTTT.

As concerns this clonotype: A read error may explain this, as a much larger clone is one base away. The chain recombines TRBV19 with TRBJ2-2, with 8 bases aligning to TRBD1. The V gene end was trimmed by 8 bases and the J gene end by 5 bases; junction bases not matched to a gene: 7. The CDR3 has 14 residues. Germline lookup yields CDR1 LNHDA and CDR2 SQIVND (reference sequence). The CDR3 loop reads CASARQGQTGELFF. The CDR3 DNA follows: TGTGCCAGTGCCCGACAGGGGCAGACCGGGGAGCTGTTTTTT.

The chain recombines TRBV15 with TRBJ2-2, with 9 bases aligning to TRBD1. The junction had 8 bases not matched to a gene; V was cut back by 0 bases and J by 3 bases. This CDR3 is 18 amino acids long. Germline V CDR1 and CDR2: LNHNV, YYDKDF (reference sequence). The CDR3 spells CATSRDLTGGIYTGELFF. The CDR3 nucleotides read TGTGCCACCAGCAGAGATTTGACAGGGGGAATTTACACCGGGGAGCTGTTTTTT.

This clonotype appeared many times. The V call is TRBV7-9, the J call TRBJ2-5, with D perhaps TRBD1 (6 bases). CDR1 and CDR2 (germline): SEHNR, FQNEAQ (reference sequence). This CDR3 region has 15 residues. The germline V and J ends were trimmed by 8 bases and 1 base, with 17 bases remaining between them. This chain's CDR3 is CASSPPQGTQETQYF. Here the CDR3 DNA reads TGTGCCAGCTCACCACCTCAGGGGACCCAAGAGACCCAGTACTTC.

This clonotype was recorded at least ten times. The J gene is TRBJ2-7, the V gene TRBV7-8, with a tentative D call TRBD1 (6 bases). There are 15 residues in the CDR3. Germline V lookup: CDR1 SGHVS, CDR2 FQNEAQ. The V gene lost 1 base and the J gene lost 2 bases, with 12 bases spanning the gap. For the CDR3, the DNA is TGTGCCAGCAGCTTAGGCCAGGGGAACCCCTACGAGCAGTACTTC. Protein product: CASSLGQGNPYEQYF. The whole variable domain, filled in from reference TRBV7-8 and TRBJ2-7, reads GAGVSQSPRYKVAKRGQDVALRCDPISGHVSLFWYQQALGQGPEFLTYFQNEAQLDKSGLPSDRFFAERPEGSVSTLKIQRTQQEDSAVYLCASSLGQGNPYEQYFGPGTRLTVT.

This clonotype came up a few times. The CDR3 nucleotides are TGTGCCAGCAGTTTAAGATCGGGGGTGGGAGGAAACACCATATATTTT. This codes for CASSLRSGVGGNTIYF. The rearrangement uses TRBV28 and TRBJ1-3; a weak D match, TRBD1 (5 bases). The CDR3 is 16 amino acids. Deletions cut 2 bases from V and 4 bases from J, with 15 bases between. CDR1 MDHEN and CDR2 SYDVKM come from the germline V gene.

The genes are TRBV27 and TRBJ2-1; no clear D gene. The CDR3 contains 15 residues. Germline V lookup: CDR1 MNHEY, CDR2 SMNVEV (reference sequence). Trimming stripped 3 bases from V and 8 bases from J, with 17 bases between. CDR3: CASSFHLPTPHEQFF. As DNA, the CDR3 is TGTGCCAGCAGTTTTCACCTACCAACCCCCCATGAGCAGTTCTTC.

This clonotype came up a few times. One junction end does not reproduce the germline sequence, and a read error may be involved. The rearrangement uses TRBV2 and TRBJ2-7; 7 bases map to TRBD1. The CDR3 length is 14 residues. Germline loops: CDR1 SNHLY, CDR2 FYNNEI. CDR3 coding DNA: TGCGCCAGCTCACAGGGGAGCTTCTCTTACGAGCAGTACTTC. It codes for CASSQGSFSYEQYF.

This clonotype came up a few times. V usage is TRBV28 and J usage is TRBJ2-3; perhaps TRBD2 as D (6 bases). Trimming cost V 2 bases and J 4 bases, with 13 bases left between them. The CDR3 length is 15 residues. Germline CDR1 MDHEN, CDR2 SYDVKM. CDR3 nucleotide sequence: TGTGCCAGCAGTTTAGGGTCTAGCGCCCCAGATACGCAGTATTTT. Amino acids: CASSLGSSAPDTQYF. Together with reference TRBV28 and TRBJ2-3, the CDR3 gives the full variable domain: DVKVTQSSRYLVKRTGEKVFLECVQDMDHENMFWYRQDPGLGLRLIYFSYDVKMKEKGDIPEGYSVSREKKERFSLILESASTNQTSMYLCASSLGSSAPDTQYFGPGTRLTVL.

This clonotype was observed at least ten times. The V and J genes are TRBV19 and TRBJ2-7, with 7 positions matching TRBD2. This CDR3 comprises 16 residues. The V and J ends lost 5 bases and 0 bases, in that order; junction bases with no gene match: 10. In germline, CDR1 is LNHDA, CDR2 SQIVND (reference sequence). For the CDR3, the DNA is TGTGCCAGTAGTGTCACTTCTAGCGGTAGCTCCTACGAGCAGTACTTC. This encodes CASSVTSSGSSYEQYF.

The gene calls are TRBV3-1 and TRBJ2-7; D is ambiguous. This CDR3 has 14 amino acids. CDR1 LGHDT and CDR2 YNNKEL come from the germline V gene (reference sequence). Trimming removed 4 bases at V and 3 bases at J, with 13 bases between. CDR3: CASSPISSFYEQYF. CDR3 in DNA: TGTGCCAGCAGCCCTATTTCTAGTTTCTACGAGCAGTACTTC.

The sample holds many counts of this clonotype. The chain uses TRBV27 and TRBJ1-5; D gene unclear. V shed 2 bases and J shed 0 bases, with 5 bases lying between them. This CDR3 has 14 residues. Germline CDR1 reads MNHEY; CDR2 reads SMNVEV (reference sequence). The CDR3 DNA reads TGTGCCAGCAGTTTAGGGGTTAGCAATCAGCCCCAGCATTTT. Translated: CASSLGVSNQPQHF.

This clonotype was seen at least ten times. The chain carries TRBV5-1 and TRBJ2-2, with a tentative D call TRBD1 (5 bases). The V end was cut by 0 bases, the J end by 4 bases, with 10 bases between. Looked up from germline, CDR1 is SGHRS and CDR2 is YFSETQ. CDR3 length: 15 residues. The CDR3 here is CASSLVGRGTGELFF. The CDR3 region has the DNA TGCGCCAGCAGCTTGGTGGGGCGAGGCACCGGGGAGCTGTTTTTT. Complete variable domain (other parts from reference TRBV5-1 and TRBJ2-2): KAGVTQTPRYLIKTRGQQVTLSCSPISGHRSVSWYQQTPGQGLQFLFEYFSETQRNKGNFPGRFSGRQFSNSRSEMNVSTLELGDSALYLCASSLVGRGTGELFFGEGSRLTVL.

This clonotype has a count of ten or more. This chain connects TRBV10-3 to TRBJ2-7; 8 nucleotides line up with TRBD1. The trim removed 9 bases at V and 6 bases at J, leaving 4 bases unmatched. The CDR3 covers 11 residues. Germline CDR1 is ENHRY and CDR2 is SYGVKD. CDR3 nucleotides: TGTGCCATAGCGACAGGGGTCGAGCAGTACTTC. Translated: CAIATGVEQYF.

This clonotype was seen only a few times. The V call is TRBV20-1, the J call TRBJ2-7; D possibly corresponds to TRBD2 (6 bases). The V and J ends lost 6 bases and 5 bases respectively, with 17 bases between them. In germline, CDR1 is DFQATT, CDR2 SNEGSKA (reference sequence). This CDR3 has 13 amino acids. In nucleotides, the CDR3 is TGCAGTGCCCCGGGCCTAGCGAGCCACGAGCAGTACTTC. It specifies CSAPGLASHEQYF.

In this sample, this clonotype turned up a few times. With a much larger clone just one base away, this may be a read error. The chain uses TRBV20-1 and TRBJ1-2; D may be TRBD1 (5 bases). Germline V gives CDR1 DFQATT, CDR2 SNEGSKA (reference sequence). With 5 bases removed from V and 7 bases from J, the gap between germline ends came to 20 bases. The CDR3 runs 14 residues. The chain's CDR3 is CSAPSVDGDCGYTF. Written as DNA, the CDR3 is TGCAGTGCTCCGAGCGTAGACGGGGACTGTGGCTACACCTTC.